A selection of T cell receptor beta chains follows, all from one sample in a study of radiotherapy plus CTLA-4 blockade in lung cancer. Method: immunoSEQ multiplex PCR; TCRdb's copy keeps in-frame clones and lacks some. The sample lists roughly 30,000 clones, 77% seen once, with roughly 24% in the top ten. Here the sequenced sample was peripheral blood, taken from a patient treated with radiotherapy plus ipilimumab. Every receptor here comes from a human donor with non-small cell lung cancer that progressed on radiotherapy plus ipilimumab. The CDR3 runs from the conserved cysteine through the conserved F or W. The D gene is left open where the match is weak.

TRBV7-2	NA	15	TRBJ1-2	CASSRGQGLGGGYTF	TGTGCCAGCAGCCGGGGGCAGGGATTAGGTGGAGGCTACACCTTC
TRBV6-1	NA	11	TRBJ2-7	CASTWGGEQYF	TGTGCCAGCACGTGGGGAGGCGAGCAGTACTTC
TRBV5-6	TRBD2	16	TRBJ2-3	CASSFLAGGVVDTQYF	TGTGCCAGCAGCTTCCTAGCGGGAGGGGTAGTAGATACGCAGTATTTT
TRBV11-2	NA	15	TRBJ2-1	CASSAPGFAGNEQFF	TGTGCCAGCAGCGCCCCCGGCTTCGCGGGCAATGAGCAGTTCTTC
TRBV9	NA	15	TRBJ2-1	CASSVDGRPYNEQFF	TGTGCCAGCAGCGTAGATGGCAGACCCTACAATGAGCAGTTCTTC
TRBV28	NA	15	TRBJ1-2	CASSPPVSEVNGYTF	TGTGCCAGCAGCCCCCCTGTCTCGGAAGTCAATGGCTACACCTTC
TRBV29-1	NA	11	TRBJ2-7	CSVVLNYEQYF	TGCAGCGTTGTATTGAACTACGAGCAGTACTTC
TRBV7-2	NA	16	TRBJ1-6	CASSSPEGYRNSPLHF	TGTGCCAGCAGCTCCCCGGAAGGGTACCGGAATTCACCCCTCCACTTT
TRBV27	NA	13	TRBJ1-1	CASSLSWETEAFF	TGTGCCAGCAGTCTCAGTTGGGAGACTGAAGCTTTCTTT
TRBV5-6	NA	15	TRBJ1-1	CASSFGGGARPEAFF	TGTGCCAGCAGCTTCGGTGGGGGGGCTCGACCTGAAGCTTTCTTT
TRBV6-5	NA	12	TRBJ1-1	CASSHLEGEAFF	TGTGCCAGCAGCCACCTCGAGGGTGAAGCTTTCTTT
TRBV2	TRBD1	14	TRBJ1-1	CASSDDREGTEAFF	TGTGCCAGCAGTGACGACAGGGAGGGCACTGAAGCTTTCTTT